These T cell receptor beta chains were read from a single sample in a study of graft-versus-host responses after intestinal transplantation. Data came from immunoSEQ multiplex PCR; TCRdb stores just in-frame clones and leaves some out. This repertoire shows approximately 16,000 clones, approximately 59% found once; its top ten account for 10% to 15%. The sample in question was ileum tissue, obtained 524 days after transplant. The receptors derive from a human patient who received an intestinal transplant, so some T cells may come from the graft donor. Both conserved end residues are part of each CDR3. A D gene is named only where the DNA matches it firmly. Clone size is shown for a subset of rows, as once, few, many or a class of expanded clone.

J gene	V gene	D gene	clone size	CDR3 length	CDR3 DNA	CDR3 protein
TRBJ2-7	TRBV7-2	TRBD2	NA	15	TGTGCCAGCAGCTCCCGGACTAGCGGGGGGGGAGAGCAGTACTTC	CASSSRTSGGGEQYF
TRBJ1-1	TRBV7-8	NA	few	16	TGTGCCAGCAGAACTACGCCAGGGAAGGAGAACACTGAAGCTTTCTTT	CASRTTPGKENTEAFF
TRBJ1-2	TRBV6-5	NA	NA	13	TGTGCCAGCAGCCGGGACGCCCAGGGGGGCTACACCTTC	CASSRDAQGGYTF
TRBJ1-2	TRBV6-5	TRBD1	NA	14	TGTGCCAGCAGTTACTCGGACAGGATCTATGGCTACACCTTC	CASSYSDRIYGYTF
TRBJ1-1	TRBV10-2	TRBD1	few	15	TGCGCCACCGCAATACAGGGGAGCGGGAACACTGAAGCTTTCTTT	CATAIQGSGNTEAFF
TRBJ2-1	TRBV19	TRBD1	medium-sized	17	TGTGCCAGTAGTTCCCGACAGGGAAGAGGTTCCTACAATGAGCAGTTCTTC	CASSSRQGRGSYNEQFF
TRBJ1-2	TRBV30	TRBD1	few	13	TGTGCCTGGAGTGTATCCGCCGGGACAGGGGGCTGGTTC	CAWSVSAGTGGWF
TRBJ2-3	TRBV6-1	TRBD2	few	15	TGTGCCAGCAGTGAAGTGGGGGGGGTAAGAGATACGCAGTATTTT	CASSEVGGVRDTQYF
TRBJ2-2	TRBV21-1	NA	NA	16	TGTGCCAGCAGCAATGGCAGGACAGGGGGCATAAGGGAGCTGTTTTTT	CASSNGRTGGIRELFF
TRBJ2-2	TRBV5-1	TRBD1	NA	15	TGCGCCAGCAGCTGGGACAGGGAGAACACCGGGGAGCTGTTTTTT	CASSWDRENTGELFF
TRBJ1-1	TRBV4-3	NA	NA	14	TGCGCCAGCAGCCAGGGCAGATTAAACACTGAAGCTTTCTTT	CASSQGRLNTEAFF
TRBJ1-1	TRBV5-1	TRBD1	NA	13	TGCGCCGGTCGACAGGGGCAGAACACTGAAGCTTTCTTT	CAGRQGQNTEAFF
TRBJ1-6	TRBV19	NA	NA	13	TGTGCCAGTAGTCGACAGGTTAATTCACCCCTCCACTTT	CASSRQVNSPLHF
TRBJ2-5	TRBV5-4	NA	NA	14	TGTGCCAGCAGCTCGGGGGGCAGTCAAGAGACCCAGTACTTC	CASSSGGSQETQYF
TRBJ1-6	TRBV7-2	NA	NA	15	TGTGCCAGCAGCTTAGCGCCGGGGATTCGTTCACCCCTCCACTTT	CASSLAPGIRSPLHF
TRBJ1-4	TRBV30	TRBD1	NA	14	TGTGCCTGGAGGGGGACAGCTCGTAATGAAAAACTGTTTTTT	CAWRGTARNEKLFF
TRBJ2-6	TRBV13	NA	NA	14	TGTGCCAGCAGCCAGGGAACTGGGGCCAACGTCCTGACTTTC	CASSQGTGANVLTF
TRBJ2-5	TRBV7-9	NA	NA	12	TGTGCCAGCAGCTTTCAGGGGGGGACCCAGTACTTC	CASSFQGGTQYF
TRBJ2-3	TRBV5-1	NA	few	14	TGCGCCAGCGGCTCCCCCGAGGGCACAGATACGCAGTATTTT	CASGSPEGTDTQYF
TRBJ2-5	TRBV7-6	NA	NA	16	TGTGCCAGCAGCTTTATGTGGAGCGTCAATCAAGAGACCCAGTACTTC	CASSFMWSVNQETQYF
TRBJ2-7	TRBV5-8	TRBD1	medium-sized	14	TGTGCCAGCAGCTTTGGGGACAGATCCTACGAGCAGTACTTC	CASSFGDRSYEQYF
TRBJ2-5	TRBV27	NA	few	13	TGTGCCAGCAGTTTATACAGGGAAGAGACCCAGTACTTC	CASSLYREETQYF
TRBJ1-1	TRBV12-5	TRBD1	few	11	TGTGCTAGTGGTTGGACAGGGGAAGCTTTCTTT	CASGWTGEAFF
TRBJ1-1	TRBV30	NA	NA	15	TGTGCCTGGGTCAAAGGGGGACACTTGAACACTGAAGCTTTCTTT	CAWVKGGHLNTEAFF
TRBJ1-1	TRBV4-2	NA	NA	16	TGTGCCAGCAGCCAAGATCCGGCAGGGCCCAACACTGAAGCTTTCTTT	CASSQDPAGPNTEAFF
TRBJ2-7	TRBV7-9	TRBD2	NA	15	TGTGCCAGCAGCTCCGCTAGCGGGGTATACTACGAGCAGTACTTC	CASSSASGVYYEQYF
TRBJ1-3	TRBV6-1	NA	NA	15	TGTGCCAGCAGTGAAACAGGGACCTCTGGAAACACCATATATTTT	CASSETGTSGNTIYF
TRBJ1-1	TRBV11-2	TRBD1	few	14	TGTGCCAGCAGCCCGACAGGGATGAACACTGAAGCTTTCTTT	CASSPTGMNTEAFF
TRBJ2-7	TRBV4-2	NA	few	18	TGTGCCAGCAGCCAAGGACCCCAGGGAGAAAACAGGGCCTACGAGCAGTACTTC	CASSQGPQGENRAYEQYF
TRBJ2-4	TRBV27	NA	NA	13	TGTGCCAGCAGTTCAGGGGAGCGGAACATTCAGTACTTC	CASSSGERNIQYF
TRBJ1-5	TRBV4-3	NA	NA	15	TGCGCCAGCAGCCAAGATGTTGGGGGCGGTCAGCCCCAGCATTTT	CASSQDVGGGQPQHF
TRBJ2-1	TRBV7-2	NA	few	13	TGTGCCAGCAGCTCCTGGGTGTCCACAGGGCAGTTCTTC	CASSSWVSTGQFF
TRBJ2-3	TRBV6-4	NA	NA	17	TGTGCCAGCAGTGAGGAAGGGCAGGGGCGTGACACAGATACGCAGTATTTT	CASSEEGQGRDTDTQYF
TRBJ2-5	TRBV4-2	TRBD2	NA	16	TGTGCCAGCAGCTACGAGCGGGGGAGTTATTTGGAGACCCAGTACTTC	CASSYERGSYLETQYF
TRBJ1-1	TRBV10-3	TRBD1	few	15	TGTGCCATCAGCGGGACAGGGGGCGCGACCACTGAAGCTTTCTTT	CAISGTGGATTEAFF
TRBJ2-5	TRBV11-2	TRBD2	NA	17	TGTGCCAGCAGCTTAGATCGGGCGGGGGGGGACCAAGAGACCCAGTACTTC	CASSLDRAGGDQETQYF
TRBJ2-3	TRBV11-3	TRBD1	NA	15	TGTGCCAGCAGCGCGGGACAGGGGTGCACAGATACGCAGTATTTT	CASSAGQGCTDTQYF
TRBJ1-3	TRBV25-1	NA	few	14	TGTGCCACCGAAGACACCAGCTCTGGAAACACCATATATTTT	CATEDTSSGNTIYF
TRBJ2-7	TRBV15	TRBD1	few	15	TGTGCCACCAGCACAGGACAGGGGGCTAGCTACGAGCAGTACTTC	CATSTGQGASYEQYF
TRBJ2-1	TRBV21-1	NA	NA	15	TGTGCCAGCATCGCACCGGGACAGGGGGCTTGTGAGCAGTTCTTC	CASIAPGQGACEQFF
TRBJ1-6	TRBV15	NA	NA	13	TGTGCCACCAGCAGAGTTGGACAAGGACCCCTCCACTTT	CATSRVGQGPLHF
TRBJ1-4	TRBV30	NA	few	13	TGTGCCTGGAGTGCTGGGCCTAATGAAAAACTGTTTTTT	CAWSAGPNEKLFF
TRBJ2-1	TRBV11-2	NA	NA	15	TGTGCCAGCAGCTTATGGGCAGGGACCTACAATGAGCAGTTCTTC	CASSLWAGTYNEQFF
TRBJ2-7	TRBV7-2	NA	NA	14	TGTGCCAGCAGCTTAAACAGCATCTCCTACGAGCAGTACTTC	CASSLNSISYEQYF
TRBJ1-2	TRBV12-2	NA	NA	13	TGTGCAAGTCGCTACAGGGGAAACTATGGCTACACCTTC	CASRYRGNYGYTF
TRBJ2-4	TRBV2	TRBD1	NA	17	TGTGCCAGCAGTGACCGAACAGGGGTTTTAGCCAAAAACATTCAGTACTTC	CASSDRTGVLAKNIQYF